Listed below are T cell receptor beta chains from one sample, sequenced in a study of PD-L1 blockade in urothelial cancer. Assay used: immunoSEQ multiplex PCR; TCRdb lists only in-frame clones, some missing. The table lists fewer than 65,000 clones, 84% of them singletons. The source material was PBMCs, sampled around atezolizumab (anti-PD-L1) treatment. These receptors were collected from a man between 65 and 85 years old with urothelial cancer. The CDR3 runs from the conserved cysteine through the conserved F or W. The order of the fields is clone size, D gene, V gene, J gene, CDR3 protein, CDR3 DNA. The D gene is left open where the match is weak. The size field is filled for only some rows; it gives once, few, many or a size class.

size: .; D: .; V: TRBV11-3; J: TRBJ2-1; CDR3: CASSPRFGGTYNEQFF; DNA: TGTGCCAGCAGCCCCCGCTTCGGCGGAACCTACAATGAGCAGTTCTTC
size: few; D: TRBD2; V: TRBV7-6; J: TRBJ2-3; CDR3: CASSETSGTQYF; DNA: TGTGCCAGCAGCGAGACTAGCGGGACGCAGTATTTT
size: .; D: TRBD2; V: TRBV19; J: TRBJ2-5; CDR3: CASSTTSSGSQETQYF; DNA: TGTGCCAGTAGTACAACGTCTAGCGGCAGCCAAGAGACCCAGTACTTC
size: .; D: .; V: TRBV5-6; J: TRBJ2-1; CDR3: CASSLDGTSHQFF; DNA: TGTGCCAGCAGCTTGGATGGGACAAGTCATCAGTTCTTC
size: .; D: TRBD2; V: TRBV4-3; J: TRBJ2-2; CDR3: CASSLLAGAGGELFF; DNA: TGCGCCAGCAGCCTACTAGCGGGAGCTGGCGGGGAGCTGTTTTTT
size: .; D: .; V: TRBV29-1; J: TRBJ2-1; CDR3: CSVEDPWTEGNEQFF; DNA: TGCAGCGTTGAAGATCCCTGGACAGAGGGTAATGAGCAGTTCTTC
size: .; D: .; V: TRBV6-1; J: TRBJ1-2; CDR3: CASSSDGDYGYTF; DNA: TGTGCCAGCAGTTCAGACGGGGACTATGGCTACACCTTC
size: .; D: TRBD1; V: TRBV18; J: TRBJ1-2; CDR3: CASSPNQGAEGYTF; DNA: TGTGCCAGCTCACCAAACCAGGGGGCTGAAGGCTACACCTTC
size: .; D: .; V: TRBV21-1; J: TRBJ2-7; CDR3: CASSMGLAFEQYF; DNA: TGTGCCAGCAGCATGGGACTAGCTTTCGAGCAGTACTTC
size: .; D: TRBD1; V: TRBV7-3; J: TRBJ2-3; CDR3: CASSLSRQGITDTQYF; DNA: TGTGCCAGCAGCTTATCGCGACAGGGGATTACAGATACGCAGTATTTT
size: .; D: .; V: TRBV27; J: TRBJ2-5; CDR3: CASSRTGQLQETQYF; DNA: TGTGCCAGCAGTCGGACCGGACAGTTACAAGAGACCCAGTACTTC
size: .; D: .; V: TRBV2; J: TRBJ2-5; CDR3: CASTEQGTQYF; DNA: TGTGCCAGCACTGAACAGGGGACCCAGTACTTC
size: few; D: TRBD1; V: TRBV10-3; J: TRBJ2-7; CDR3: CAISEPMGQLLPSYEQYF; DNA: TGTGCCATCAGTGAACCAATGGGACAGCTATTACCCTCCTACGAGCAGTACTTC
size: .; D: .; V: TRBV5-4; J: TRBJ1-1; CDR3: CASISGTQAFF; DNA: TGTGCCAGCATCTCCGGGACTCAAGCTTTCTTT
size: .; D: .; V: TRBV19; J: TRBJ2-1; CDR3: CASSVGTIQNNEQFF; DNA: TGTGCCAGTAGTGTCGGGACAATCCAAAACAATGAGCAGTTCTTC
size: .; D: TRBD1; V: TRBV13; J: TRBJ1-3; CDR3: CASSLKQGERNTIYF; DNA: TGTGCCAGCAGCTTAAAGCAGGGGGAAAGAAACACCATATATTTT
size: .; D: .; V: TRBV18; J: TRBJ1-5; CDR3: CATSVGEGNQPQHF; DNA: TGTGCCACCTCCGTGGGTGAGGGCAATCAGCCCCAGCATTTT